Following are 2 T cell receptor beta chains from one sample sequenced in a study of cytomegalovirus exposure and HLA in healthy donors. Assay used: immunoSEQ multiplex PCR; TCRdb lists only in-frame clones, some missing. The sample has over 85,000 clones, approximately 93% seen once. The sample consisted of PBMCs. The receptors derive from a woman in her 30s in good health and CMV-seropositive.

The chain links TRBV6-1 to TRBJ2-1; TRBD1 might be the D (5 bases). The germline V gene has CDR1 MNHNS and CDR2 SASEGT. Trimming shortened V by 4 bases and J by 10 bases, and 17 bases separated the two germline ends. The CDR3 covers 14 residues. The CDR3 region is CASSAVPGQGEQFF. The CDR3 region has the DNA TGTGCCAGCAGTGCCGTACCAGGACAAGGCGAGCAGTTCTTC.

The gene calls are TRBV15 and TRBJ2-7; 8 bases line up with TRBD2. CDR1 is LNHNV and CDR2 is YYDKDF in the germline V gene (reference sequence). CDR3 length equals 15 residues. V lost 0 bases, J lost 4 bases, and 5 bases stayed unmatched. CDR3 residues: CATSRDLAGGYEQYF. DNA of the CDR3: TGTGCCACCAGCAGAGATCTAGCGGGCGGGTACGAGCAGTACTTC.